Below, 28 T cell receptor beta chains from the same sample are listed, as sequenced in a study of shared clonotypes between healthy human individuals. Sequencing was performed with immunoSEQ multiplex PCR; in TCRdb, only in-frame clones are kept and a portion is missing. The data show some 2,500,000 clones, 85% to 95% seen once. Specimen: naive CD4+ T cells from PBMCs. Subset meaning: CD45RA+ positively selected. The receptors stem from a man between 18 and 29 years old in good health. Some clones in this sample may be carry-over from other donors' samples.

This clone was counted once. This sequence joins TRBV5-1 and TRBJ2-1, with TRBD2 identical over 11 bases. Germline V gene data show CDR1 as SGHRS and CDR2 as YFSETQ. The trim removed 0 bases at V and 2 bases at J, leaving 4 bases unmatched. The CDR3 runs 17 residues. The CDR3 coding sequence is TGCGCCAGCAGCTTGGCTAGCGGGAGGCACACCTACAATGAGCAGTTCTTC. As protein: CASSLASGRHTYNEQFF.

This clone was detected once. This CDR3 reads CSVLLRGPPDTQYF. The CDR3 DNA is TGCAGCGTCCTGCTGCGGGGGCCCCCAGATACGCAGTATTTT. This rearrangement joins TRBV29-1 to TRBJ2-3; D perhaps matches TRBD2 (7 bases). This CDR3 has 14 residues. CDR1 is SQVTM, CDR2 ANQGSEA, per germline. Trimming removed 6 bases from V and 4 bases from J, with 17 bases in between.

V usage is TRBV7-8 and J usage is TRBJ1-1; D is unclear. The V end was cut by 5 bases, the J end by 5 bases, with 12 bases between. CDR3 length equals 13 residues. Germline V gene sequence: CDR1 SGHVS, CDR2 FQNEAQ. The CDR3 spells CASSQERYTEAFF. The CDR3 bases are TGTGCCAGCAGCCAAGAAAGGTATACTGAAGCTTTCTTT. Combining the CDR3 with reference TRBV7-8 and TRBJ1-1 gives the whole variable domain GAGVSQSPRYKVAKRGQDVALRCDPISGHVSLFWYQQALGQGPEFLTYFQNEAQLDKSGLPSDRFFAERPEGSVSTLKIQRTQQEDSAVYLCASSQERYTEAFFGQGTRLTVV.

The CDR3 reads CASSLLQQGQKRETQYF. CDR3 DNA: TGTGCCAGCAGTTTACTTCAACAGGGCCAGAAGCGAGAGACCCAGTACTTC. The chain employs TRBV28 and TRBJ2-5; a possible D gene is TRBD1 (6 bases). The V gene lost 2 bases and the J gene lost 4 bases, with 20 bases spanning the gap. CDR3 length equals 17 residues. CDR1 and CDR2 from the germline V gene are MDHEN and SYDVKM.

The chain uses TRBV7-2 and TRBJ2-1; 11 positions match TRBD2. Trimming at V came to 5 bases and at J to 7 bases, leaving 7 bases not matched to a gene. CDR1 is SGHTA, CDR2 FQGNSA, per germline. The CDR3 runs to 15 residues. The CDR3 protein is CASSPTSGISNEQFF. CDR3 DNA sequence: TGTGCCAGCAGCCCGACTAGCGGGATATCAAATGAGCAGTTCTTC.

The chain combines TRBV30 with TRBJ2-5; D uncertain. The CDR3 has 16 amino acids. Looked up from germline, CDR1 is GTSNPN and CDR2 is SVGIG (reference sequence). Between the trimmed V and J ends, which lost 1 base and 0 bases, there was a span of 15 bases. CDR3 in DNA: TGTGCCTGGAGTGCCCAACTGAACACCTACCAAGAGACCCAGTACTTC. Translated, it gives CAWSAQLNTYQETQYF.

The rearrangement links TRBV6-5 to TRBJ2-7; D may be TRBD1 (6 bases). Germline V gene data show CDR1 as MNHEY and CDR2 as SVGAGI. This CDR3 has 15 residues. V lost 0 bases, J lost 4 bases, and 13 bases lay in between. CDR3 residues: CASSYSPGHSYEQYF. The CDR3 nucleotides are TGTGCCAGCAGTTACTCCCCGGGACACTCGTACGAGCAGTACTTC.

This chain joins TRBV19 and TRBJ2-5; the D gene could be TRBD1 or TRBD2 (5 bases each). CDR1 LNHDA and CDR2 SQIVND come from the germline V gene (reference sequence). This CDR3 region has 13 residues. Trimming shortened V by 4 bases and J by 5 bases, and 11 bases separated the two germline ends. DNA for the CDR3: TGTGCCAGTAGTAGGGGGATCCAGGAGACCCAGTACTTC. Translation: CASSRGIQETQYF.

The chain is built from TRBV7-2 and TRBJ2-7; D perhaps matches TRBD1 (5 bases). Germline V gene lookup returns CDR1 SGHTA and CDR2 FQGNSA. CDR3 length: 14 amino acids. Trimming took off 3 bases at V and 5 bases at J, with 14 bases between the two ends. The CDR3 region is CASSLRQGYHEQYF. The CDR3, as DNA: TGTGCCAGCAGCTTGAGGCAGGGATACCACGAGCAGTACTTC.

J is TRBJ2-7 and V is TRBV6-5, with TRBD1 matching 7 bases. The length of the CDR3 is 13 residues. With V trimmed by 7 bases and J by 0 bases, 3 bases remained unmatched. Germline V gene sequence: CDR1 MNHEY, CDR2 SVGAGI. CDR3 nucleotides: TGTGCCAGCACTGGGGACAGCTCCTACGAGCAGTACTTC. Translation: CASTGDSSYEQYF.

As for this clone: Other DNA sequences of this sample code for an identical CDR3. The chain links TRBV5-1 to TRBJ2-3; tentatively, D is TRBD1 (5 bases). The V end was cut by 4 bases, the J end by 2 bases, with 8 bases between. The CDR3 is 13 residues long. Germline-derived CDR1 and CDR2 are SGHRS and YFSETQ. CDR3 residues: CASSLDNTDTQYF. The CDR3 DNA follows: TGCGCCAGCAGCCTGGACAACACAGATACGCAGTATTTT. Variable domain in full (rest from reference TRBV5-1 and TRBJ2-3): KAGVTQTPRYLIKTRGQQVTLSCSPISGHRSVSWYQQTPGQGLQFLFEYFSETQRNKGNFPGRFSGRQFSNSRSEMNVSTLELGDSALYLCASSLDNTDTQYFGPGTRLTVL.

V is TRBV7-2 and J is TRBJ2-7; 7 nucleotides match TRBD2. Germline CDR1 is SGHTA and CDR2 is FQGNSA. CDR3 length equals 16 residues. The ends lost 5 bases at V and 3 bases at J; junction bases unmatched: 13. CDR3: CASSEARRGTHYEQYF. Written as DNA, the CDR3 is TGTGCCAGCAGCGAAGCTAGGCGGGGGACCCACTACGAGCAGTACTTC.

V and J are TRBV5-1 and TRBJ2-7, with a possible D match to TRBD2 (6 bases). This CDR3 has 15 amino acids. Germline CDR1 and CDR2: SGHRS and YFSETQ. V lost 0 bases, J lost 6 bases, and 16 bases lay in between. The CDR3 DNA follows: TGCGCCAGCAGCTTGGTGGGGGGTGAGGGCTCCGAGCAGTACTTC. Translated, it gives CASSLVGGEGSEQYF.

This clone was seen more than once but under ten times. The V gene is TRBV9, the J gene TRBJ2-1, with a tentative D call TRBD2 (5 bases). From germline, CDR1 is SGDLS and CDR2 YYNGEE. V gave up 3 bases and J gave up 0 bases, with 16 bases separating them. The CDR3 consists of 17 residues. CDR3 residues: CASSAAGLASSYNEQFF. Here the CDR3 DNA reads TGTGCCAGCAGCGCCGCGGGTCTCGCAAGCTCCTACAATGAGCAGTTCTTC.

V usage is TRBV19 and J usage is TRBJ1-1; 7 bases are shared with TRBD1. The trim removed 8 bases at V and 0 bases at J, leaving 9 bases unmatched. CDR1 LNHDA and CDR2 SQIVND come from the germline V gene (reference sequence). CDR3 size: 15 residues. CDR3 sequence (DNA): TGTGCCAGTTGTGACAGGGCGGTTTTGAACACTGAAGCTTTCTTT. It codes for CASCDRAVLNTEAFF.

The rearrangement uses TRBV4-1 and TRBJ2-1; maybe TRBD2 (5 bases). V was shortened by 1 base and J by 0 bases, with 10 bases between the two germline ends. Germline V gene lookup returns CDR1 MGHRA and CDR2 YSYEKL. The CDR3 loop spans 16 amino acids. As DNA, the CDR3 is TGCGCCAGCAGCCAAGTTCGAGCGGTCTCCTACAATGAGCAGTTCTTC. This encodes CASSQVRAVSYNEQFF.

The gene calls are TRBV25-1 and TRBJ2-5, with a tentative D call TRBD1 (6 bases). The CDR3 length is 15 residues. From germline, CDR1 is MGHDK and CDR2 SYGVNS. V gave up 8 bases and J gave up 0 bases, with 16 bases separating them. The CDR3 bases are TGTGCCAGCGGGGGCTCGACAGGTAACCAAGAGACCCAGTACTTC. Translation gives CASGGSTGNQETQYF.

This clone turned up a few times. The chain is built from TRBV6-1 and TRBJ2-7; D is undetermined. The CDR3 covers 15 residues. Between the trimmed V and J ends, which lost 7 bases and 1 base, there was a span of 17 bases. Per germline, CDR1 MNHNS and CDR2 SASEGT. CDR3 in amino acids: CASTRVIPDSYEQYF. The DNA for the CDR3 is TGTGCCAGCACCCGGGTCATCCCCGATTCCTACGAGCAGTACTTC.

This clone was detected only a few times. V gene TRBV5-4 combines with J gene TRBJ2-7; D gene uncertain. Trimming removed 2 bases from V and 2 bases from J, with 8 bases in between. Germline V gives CDR1 SGHNT, CDR2 YYREEE (reference sequence). CDR3 length: 13 residues. The CDR3 DNA is TGTGCCAGCAGCTTACCGGAGACCTACGAGCAGTACTTC. Translated: CASSLPETYEQYF.

The chain joins TRBV10-1 to TRBJ2-1; 7 bases map to TRBD1. The CDR3 sequence is 15 residues long. CDR1 is WNHNN and CDR2 is SYGVQD in the germline V gene (reference sequence). The trim removed 6 bases at V and 6 bases at J, leaving 11 bases unmatched. The CDR3 region has the DNA TGCGCCAGCAGCCCCAGTTACAGGGGACCCAATGAGCAGTTCTTC. This translates into CASSPSYRGPNEQFF.

This clone was found once. J is TRBJ2-6 and V is TRBV11-1; D not certain. Looked up from germline, CDR1 is SGHAT and CDR2 is FQDESV (reference sequence). V was shortened by 5 bases and J by 2 bases, with 10 bases between the two germline ends. The CDR3 is 15 amino acids. The CDR3 sequence: CASSAQTTGANVLTF. CDR3 nucleotide sequence: TGTGCCAGCAGCGCGCAGACAACTGGGGCCAACGTCCTGACTTTC.

The chain couples TRBV20-1 to TRBJ1-1, with D uncertain. Germline CDR1 is DFQATT and CDR2 is SNEGSKA (reference sequence). This CDR3 spans 10 amino acids. V lost 6 bases and J lost 7, with 9 bases in between. The chain's CDR3 is CSANNFEAFF. CDR3 bases: TGCAGTGCCAATAACTTTGAAGCTTTCTTT.

The chain uses TRBV9 and TRBJ2-1; D unresolved. This CDR3 is 15 amino acids long. Germline V lookup: CDR1 SGDLS, CDR2 YYNGEE. The V and J ends lost 4 bases and 0 bases respectively, with 11 bases between them. The CDR3 DNA is TGTGCCAGCAGCAAAGGACCTGACTCCTACAATGAGCAGTTCTTC. Its protein product is CASSKGPDSYNEQFF.

J is TRBJ2-5 and V is TRBV5-1; D not certain. CDR1 is SGHRS, CDR2 YFSETQ, per germline. V lost 4 bases and J 4 bases, leaving 14 bases between the germline ends. This CDR3 has 14 residues. The CDR3 bases are TGCGCCAGCAGCGGGTTCGGGCCAAGAGAGACCCAGTACTTC. Its protein is CASSGFGPRETQYF.

This clone was recorded once. The chain carries TRBV15 and TRBJ2-7, with D hard to call. The germline V gene has CDR1 LNHNV and CDR2 YYDKDF (reference sequence). V was shortened by 4 bases and J by 2 bases, with 9 bases between the two germline ends. The CDR3 has 13 amino acids. The CDR3 nucleotides read TGTGCCACCAGCAAAAACAAGGCCTACGAGCAGTACTTC. Translating gives CATSKNKAYEQYF.

The chain has TRBV5-1 and TRBJ2-7, with D perhaps matching TRBD1 (6 bases). The V gene's germline CDR1 is SGHRS and CDR2 YFSETQ. This CDR3 has 14 residues. Trimming pared 4 bases from V and 4 bases from J, leaving 15 bases between. The CDR3 DNA reads TGCGCCAGCAGCATACCGGGACAAAAATACGAGCAGTACTTC. The encoded protein is CASSIPGQKYEQYF.

V is TRBV6-5 and J is TRBJ1-2; TRBD1 agrees at 10 bases. V shed 6 bases, J shed 2 bases, and the junction held 6 bases outside the gene matches. Germline-derived CDR1 and CDR2 are MNHEY and SVGAGI. The CDR3 loop spans 15 amino acids. CDR3 sequence: CASRGPGQGNYGYTF. The CDR3 DNA reads TGTGCCAGCAGGGGTCCGGGACAGGGGAACTATGGCTACACCTTC.

V gene TRBV7-9 combines with J gene TRBJ2-2, with TRBD2 matching 13 bases. Germline CDR1 and CDR2: SEHNR and FQNEAQ (reference sequence). The ends lost 5 bases at V and 5 bases at J; junction bases unmatched: 2. The CDR3 is 15 residues long. DNA for the CDR3: TGTGCCAGCAGCGCGGGACTAGCGGGAACCGGGGAGCTGTTTTTT. Its protein is CASSAGLAGTGELFF.